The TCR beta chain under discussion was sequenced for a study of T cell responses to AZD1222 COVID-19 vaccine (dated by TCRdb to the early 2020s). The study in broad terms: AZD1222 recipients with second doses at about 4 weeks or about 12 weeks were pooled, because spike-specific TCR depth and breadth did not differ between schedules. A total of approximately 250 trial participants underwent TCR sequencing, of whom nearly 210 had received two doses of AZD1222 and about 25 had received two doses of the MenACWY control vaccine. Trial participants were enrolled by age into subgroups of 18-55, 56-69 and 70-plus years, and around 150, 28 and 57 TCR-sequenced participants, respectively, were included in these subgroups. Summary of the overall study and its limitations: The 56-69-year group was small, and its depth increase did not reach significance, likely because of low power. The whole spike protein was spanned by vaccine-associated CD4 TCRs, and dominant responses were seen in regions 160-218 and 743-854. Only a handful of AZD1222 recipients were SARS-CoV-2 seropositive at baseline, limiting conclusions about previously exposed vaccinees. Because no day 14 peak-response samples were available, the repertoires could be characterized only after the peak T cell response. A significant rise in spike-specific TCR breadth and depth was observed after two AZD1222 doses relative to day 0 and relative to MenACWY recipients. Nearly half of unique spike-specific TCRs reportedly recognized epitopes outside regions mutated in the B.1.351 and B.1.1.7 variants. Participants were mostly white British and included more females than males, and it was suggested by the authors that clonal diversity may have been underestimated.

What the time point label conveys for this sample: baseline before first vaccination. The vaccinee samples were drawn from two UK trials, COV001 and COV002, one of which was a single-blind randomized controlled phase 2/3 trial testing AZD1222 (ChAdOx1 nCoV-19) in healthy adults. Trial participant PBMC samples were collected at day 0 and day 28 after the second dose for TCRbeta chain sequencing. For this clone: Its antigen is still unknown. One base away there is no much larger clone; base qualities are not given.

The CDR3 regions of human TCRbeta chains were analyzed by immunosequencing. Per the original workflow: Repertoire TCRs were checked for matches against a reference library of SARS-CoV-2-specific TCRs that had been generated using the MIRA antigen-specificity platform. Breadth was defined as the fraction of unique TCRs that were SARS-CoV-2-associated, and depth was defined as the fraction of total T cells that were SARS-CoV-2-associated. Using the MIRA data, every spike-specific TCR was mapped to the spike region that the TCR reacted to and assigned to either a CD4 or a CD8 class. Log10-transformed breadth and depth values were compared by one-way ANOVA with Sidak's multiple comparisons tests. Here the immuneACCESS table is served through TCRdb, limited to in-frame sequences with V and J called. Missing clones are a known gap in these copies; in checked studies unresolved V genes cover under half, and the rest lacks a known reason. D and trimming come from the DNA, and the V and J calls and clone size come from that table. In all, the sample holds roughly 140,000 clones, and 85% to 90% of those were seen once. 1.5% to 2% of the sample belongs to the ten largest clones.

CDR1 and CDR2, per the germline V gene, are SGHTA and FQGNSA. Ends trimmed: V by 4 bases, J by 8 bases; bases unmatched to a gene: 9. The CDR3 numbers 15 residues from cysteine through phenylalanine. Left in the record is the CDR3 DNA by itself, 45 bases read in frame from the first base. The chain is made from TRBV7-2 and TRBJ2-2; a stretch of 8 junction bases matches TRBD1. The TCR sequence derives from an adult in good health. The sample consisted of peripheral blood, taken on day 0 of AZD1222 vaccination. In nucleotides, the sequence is TGTGCCAGCAGCTACTGGACAGGGTCAGGGGGGGAGCTGTTTTTT. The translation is CASSYWTGSGGELFF.